The present T cell receptor (beta chain) was sequenced within a study of technical replicates of blood from several donors. V gave up 4 bases and J gave up 7 bases, with 24 bases separating them. Looked up from germline, CDR1 is SGHNT and CDR2 is YYREEE (reference sequence). The CDR3 consists of 16 residues. This table comes from immunoSEQ multiplex PCR, and its TCRdb copy is limited to in-frame clones, with some not included. The sample has around 92,000 clones, 95% seen once. The receptor was derived from a human donor in good health. Sequencing used T cells isolated from PBMCs. The chain joins TRBV5-4 to TRBJ2-7; tentative D call: TRBD2 (5 bases). Written as DNA, the CDR3 is TGTGCCAGCAGCACCGCCTTACTAGTTTCGGGCGGGGAGCAGTACTTC. Encoded protein: CASSTALLVSGGEQYF.